This T cell receptor beta chain was identified in a study of blood T cells in healthy people across ages. Primers used in a second PCR of roughly 7 to 12 cycles were a sample-barcoded 5' primer and a J-beta primer mix. Via MiXCR, TCRdb re-called the 5' RACE reads, giving one row per CDR3 protein. The profile covers about 280,000 distinct CDR3 sequences, with roughly 26% appearing a single time and 25% to 30% taken by the ten largest. As to this clonotype: Its antigen is undetermined.

V shed 1 base, J shed 5 bases, and the junction held 6 bases outside the gene matches. There are 16 residues in the CDR3. In germline, CDR1 is SQVTM, CDR2 ANQGSEA. The study's findings and limits: Naive T cell percentage strongly correlated with TCR beta diversity.

The sample comprised blood. This receptor was taken from a woman aged 70-85 years in good health. This chain connects TRBV29-1 to TRBJ2-5; 14 bases map to TRBD2. CDR3 sequence reads: CSVEGLAGGPEETQYF. The CDR3 nucleotides read TGCAGCGTTGAAGGACTAGCGGGAGGGCCGGAGGAGACCCAGTACTTC.